This T cell receptor beta chain is drawn from a study of T cells in localized non-small cell lung cancer. Study conclusions and caveats: Adjacent uninvolved lung tissue had the highest T cell clonality, exceeding tumor. Of the top 100 tumor clones, median roughly 53 were in adjacent lung, 25 to 35 among its top 100.

Samples of adjacent lung (free of atypia) were collected at least 2 cm from the tumor margin. Worth noting for this clone: Its cognate antigen is unknown.

Profiling relied on immunoSEQ multiplex PCR, and the TCRdb table lists in-frame clones only, not all of them. Counted here are about 1,400 clones, 20% occurring once; the ten biggest clones make up 14%. Germline CDR1 is SGHRS and CDR2 is YFSETQ. This CDR3 region has 14 residues. The junction had 6 bases not matched to a gene; V was cut back by 4 bases and J by 8 bases. This sample comprised normal lung tissue next to the tumor, obtained before any cancer treatment. The sequence derives from a woman aged 40 to 75 with stage II lung adenocarcinoma. The V and J genes are TRBV5-1 and TRBJ1-4; 9 nucleotides align to TRBD1. Here the CDR3 reads CASSLTGGLEKLFF. The CDR3, as DNA: TGCGCCAGCAGCCTAACAGGGGGCCTCGAAAAACTGTTTTTT.